What follows are 17 T cell receptor beta chains derived from one specimen sequenced in a study of early stage breast cancer tumors. TCRdb's table, derived via immunoSEQ multiplex PCR, lists solely in-frame clones and lacks some. The sample consists of tens of thousands of clones, approximately 79% of them appearing once. The sample was blood. The origin of the receptors is a person between 60 and 70 years old with breast cancer.

V is TRBV7-9 and J is TRBJ2-3, with D possibly being TRBD2 (5 bases). Germline V gene sequence: CDR1 SEHNR, CDR2 FQNEAQ (reference sequence). The CDR3 is 15 residues long. V was pared by 4 bases and J by 2 bases, with 13 bases between. CDR3 DNA: TGTGCCAGCAGCTCGCCAGCGGTCCCCACAGATACGCAGTATTTT. Its protein is CASSSPAVPTDTQYF.

This clone has only a few counts. For the CDR3, the DNA is TGTGCCAGCTCACGCGAGGCGGGGGACGGACAGCCCCAGCATTTT. Protein product: CASSREAGDGQPQHF. The chain is built from TRBV18 and TRBJ1-5; possibly TRBD1 for D (5 bases). The V end lost 4 bases, the J end lost 7 bases, and 17 bases lay between the germline ends. There are 15 residues in the CDR3. Germline CDR1 and CDR2: KGHSH and LQKENI.

Notes on this clone: The sample has other DNA sequences that encode this CDR3 too. The DNA of the CDR3 is TGTGCCAGCAGCTTGGGTCCCTACAATGAGCAGTTCTTC. Amino acids: CASSLGPYNEQFF. The rearrangement joins TRBV5-5 to TRBJ2-1, with D unclear. Trimming shortened V by 0 bases and J by 2 bases, and 3 bases separated the two germline ends. This CDR3 is built from 13 residues. CDR1 and CDR2 (germline): SGHKS, YYEKEE (reference sequence).

This clone was detected only once. The chain links TRBV15 to TRBJ1-4; 7 nucleotides align to TRBD1. V trimming: 0 bases; J trimming: 3 bases; junction bases outside the gene matches: 4. The CDR3 extends over 16 amino acids. From germline, CDR1 is LNHNV and CDR2 YYDKDF (reference sequence). CDR3 amino acids: CATSREGGTANEKLFF. The CDR3 nucleotides read TGTGCCACCAGCAGAGAAGGGGGCACAGCTAATGAAAAACTGTTTTTT.

The chain has TRBV2 and TRBJ2-5, with D perhaps given as TRBD1 or TRBD2 (5 bases each). CDR1 SNHLY and CDR2 FYNNEI come from the germline V gene. Trimming left V 6 bases short and J 2 bases short, with 13 bases between. The CDR3 totals 14 residues. In nucleotides, the CDR3 is TGTGCCAGCAGCGGGGCTAGCTTTCAAGAGACCCAGTACTTC. Encoded protein: CASSGASFQETQYF. The complete variable domain, with remaining parts taken from reference TRBV2 and TRBJ2-5, reads EPEVTQTPSHQVTQMGQEVILRCVPISNHLYFYWYRQILGQKVEFLVSFYNNEISEKSEIFDDQFSVERPDGSNFTLKIRSTKLEDSAMYFCASSGASFQETQYFGPGTRLLVL.

The chain links TRBV29-1 to TRBJ1-5, with D unresolved. CDR1 is SQVTM, CDR2 ANQGSEA, per germline. CDR3 size: 13 residues. The V gene lost 4 bases and the J gene lost 2 bases, with 9 bases spanning the gap. CDR3 DNA sequence: TGCAGCGTTGGGAACGGAGGCAATCAGCCCCAGCATTTT. It specifies CSVGNGGNQPQHF.

V usage is TRBV19 and J usage is TRBJ1-4; TRBD1 agrees at 7 bases. The CDR3 is 15 residues long. Germline lookup yields CDR1 LNHDA and CDR2 SQIVND (reference sequence). The ends lost 7 bases at V and 4 bases at J; junction bases unmatched: 9. For the CDR3, the DNA is TGTGCCAGTATTCGAACACAGGGGCGTAATGAAAAACTGTTTTTT. This encodes CASIRTQGRNEKLFF. Looking up the rest from reference TRBV19 and TRBJ1-4 gives the full variable domain: DGGITQSPKYLFRKEGQNVTLSCEQNLNHDAMYWYRQDPGQGLRLIYYSQIVNDFQKGDIAEGYSVSREKKESFPLTVTSAQKNPTAFYLCASIRTQGRNEKLFFGSGTQLSVL.

The rearrangement links TRBV6-5 to TRBJ2-4; either TRBD1 or TRBD2 may supply D (5 bases each). Trimming removed 8 bases from V and 13 bases from J, with 24 bases in between. Germline V gene data show CDR1 as MNHEY and CDR2 as SVGAGI. This CDR3 comprises 14 residues. CDR3 in DNA: TGTGCCAGCCGACGAGGGGAGACAACCTACCGCCAGTACTTC. As protein: CASRRGETTYRQYF.

The chain is built from TRBV10-3 and TRBJ1-1; no firm D call. The germline gives CDR1 ENHRY, CDR2 SYGVKD. Trimming shortened V by 4 bases and J by 7 bases, and 13 bases separated the two germline ends. This CDR3 spans 13 amino acids. CDR3 DNA sequence: TGTGCCATCAGTGCTGAGCCAACGATTGAAGCTTTCTTT. Translating it yields CAISAEPTIEAFF.

The chain links TRBV7-9 to TRBJ1-1, with a weak D call TRBD1 (5 bases). Trimming removed 2 bases at V and 1 base at J, with 11 bases between. CDR3 length equals 15 residues. The V gene's germline CDR1 is SEHNR and CDR2 FQNEAQ (reference sequence). The CDR3 region has the DNA TGTGCCAGCAGCTTATCCGGGGGGGGGAACACTGAAGCTTTCTTT. It is translated as CASSLSGGGNTEAFF.

This sequence joins TRBV19 and TRBJ1-2; possible D gene TRBD1, 6 bases. This CDR3 contains 13 residues. Trimming took off 10 bases at V and 8 bases at J, with 20 bases between the two ends. CDR1 and CDR2 (germline): LNHDA, SQIVND (reference sequence). The CDR3 is CATVQGGVTGYTF. For the CDR3, the DNA is TGTGCCACGGTACAGGGAGGAGTGACAGGCTACACCTTC.

The chain joins TRBV5-1 to TRBJ1-6; D is possibly TRBD1 (5 bases). Germline CDR1 and CDR2: SGHRS and YFSETQ. The CDR3 is 14 residues long. Trimming took off 4 bases at V and 10 bases at J, with 15 bases between the two ends. CDR3 loop: CASSVGRPRSPLHF. CDR3 in DNA: TGCGCCAGCAGCGTGGGACGGCCAAGATCACCCCTCCACTTT.

This clone was picked up one time. This chain connects TRBV6-5 to TRBJ1-6; D unresolved. The germline gives CDR1 MNHEY, CDR2 SVGAGI. The length of the CDR3 is 14 residues. Trimming took off 2 bases at V and 12 bases at J, with 14 bases between the two ends. CDR3 protein: CASSYEVGVRPLHF. DNA of the CDR3: TGTGCCAGCAGTTACGAGGTTGGGGTGAGACCCCTCCACTTT.

This chain joins TRBV4-3 and TRBJ1-4, with D tentatively TRBD1 (5 bases). Trimming shortened V by 5 bases and J by 7 bases, and 20 bases separated the two germline ends. Germline V lookup: CDR1 LGHNA, CDR2 YSLEER. CDR3 length: 16 residues. The chain's CDR3 is CASSLTSGQPAEKLFF. CDR3 DNA sequence: TGCGCCAGCAGCTTGACATCGGGGCAGCCTGCTGAAAAACTGTTTTTT.

This chain connects TRBV9 to TRBJ2-3, with a weak D call TRBD2 (6 bases). The V gene's germline CDR1 is SGDLS and CDR2 YYNGEE. V shed 4 bases and J shed 4 bases, with 19 bases lying between them. CDR3 size: 16 residues. The CDR3 loop is CASSSLEGVRADTQYF. DNA of the CDR3: TGTGCCAGCAGCTCCCTGGAGGGAGTTAGGGCAGATACGCAGTATTTT. The full variable domain, with the rest looked up from reference TRBV9 and TRBJ2-3, is DSGVTQTPKHLITATGQRVTLRCSPRSGDLSVYWYQQSLDQGLQFLIQYYNGEERAKGNILERFSAQQFPDLHSELNLSSLELGDSALYFCASSSLEGVRADTQYFGPGTRLTVL.

The chain couples TRBV29-1 to TRBJ2-6; D remains ambiguous. V was pared by 7 bases and J by 0 bases, with 19 bases between. The CDR3 loop spans 17 amino acids. Germline V lookup: CDR1 SQVTM, CDR2 ANQGSEA. CDR3 sequence (DNA): TGCAGCGCCATGCGGCCAGGTCCGAGCTCTGGGGCCAACGTCCTGACTTTC. This codes for CSAMRPGPSSGANVLTF.

The CDR3 DNA reads TGTGCCAGCAGCGTAGGTCCTACTAGCGCGTACAATGAGCAGTTCTTC. Amino acid sequence: CASSVGPTSAYNEQFF. J is TRBJ2-1 and V is TRBV9; 7 bases map to TRBD2. Trimming at V came to 0 bases and at J to 4 bases, leaving 7 bases not matched to a gene. Germline V lookup: CDR1 SGDLS, CDR2 YYNGEE. CDR3 length: 16 amino acids.